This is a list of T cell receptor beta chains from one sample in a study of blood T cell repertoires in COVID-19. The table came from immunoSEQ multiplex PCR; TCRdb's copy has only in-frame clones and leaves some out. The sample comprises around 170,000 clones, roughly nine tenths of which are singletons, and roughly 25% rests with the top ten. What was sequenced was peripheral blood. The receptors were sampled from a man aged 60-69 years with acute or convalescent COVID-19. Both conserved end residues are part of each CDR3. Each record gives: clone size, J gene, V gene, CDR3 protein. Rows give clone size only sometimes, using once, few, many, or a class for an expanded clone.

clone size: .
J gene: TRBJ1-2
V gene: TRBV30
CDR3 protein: CAWSVRRGGAKGYTF

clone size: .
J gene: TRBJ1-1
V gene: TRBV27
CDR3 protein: CASSFRTGLEAFF

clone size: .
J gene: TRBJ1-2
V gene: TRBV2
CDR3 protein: CASSRTGEGRGYTF

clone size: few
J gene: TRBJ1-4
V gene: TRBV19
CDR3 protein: CASSFRPEDTEKLFF

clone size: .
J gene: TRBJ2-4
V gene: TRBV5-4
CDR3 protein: CASSQTSGGRLLAKNIQYF

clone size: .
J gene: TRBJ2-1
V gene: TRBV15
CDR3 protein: CATSRDRAGGEQFF

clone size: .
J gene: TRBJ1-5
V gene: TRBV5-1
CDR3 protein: CASSFSGDSNQPQHF

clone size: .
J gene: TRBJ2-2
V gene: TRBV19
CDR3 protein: CASSPELAGGQRELFF

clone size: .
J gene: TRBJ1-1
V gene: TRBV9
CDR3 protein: CASSPSGLNEAFF

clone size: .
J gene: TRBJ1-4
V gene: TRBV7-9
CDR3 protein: CASSTQGADEKLFF

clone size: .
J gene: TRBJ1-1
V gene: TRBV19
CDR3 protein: CASRPGGSINTEAFF

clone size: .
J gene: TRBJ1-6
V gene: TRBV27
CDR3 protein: CATQTGGSYSPLHF

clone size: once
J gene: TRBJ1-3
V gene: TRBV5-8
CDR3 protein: CASSIRGPSRSGNTIYF

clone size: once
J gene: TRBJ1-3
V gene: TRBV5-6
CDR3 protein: CASSPQGPISGNTIYF

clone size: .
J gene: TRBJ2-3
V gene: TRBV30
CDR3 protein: CAWKRLAGGDTQYF

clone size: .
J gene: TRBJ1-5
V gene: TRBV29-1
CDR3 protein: CSVEGRGIRQPQHF

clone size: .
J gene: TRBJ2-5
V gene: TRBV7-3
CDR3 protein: CASSLRQGPQETQYF

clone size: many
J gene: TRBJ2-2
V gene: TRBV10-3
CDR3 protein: CAISPLAGGANTGELFF

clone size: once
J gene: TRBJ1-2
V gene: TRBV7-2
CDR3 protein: CASSPSTAIANYGYTF

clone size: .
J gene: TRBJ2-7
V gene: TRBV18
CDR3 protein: CASSPNRQGAYEQYF

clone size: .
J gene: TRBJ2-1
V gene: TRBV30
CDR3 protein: CAWSVSSSSYNEQFF

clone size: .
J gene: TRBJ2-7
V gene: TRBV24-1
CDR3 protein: CATSDFGEQYF

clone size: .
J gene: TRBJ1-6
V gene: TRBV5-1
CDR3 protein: CASSLDRVGNSPLHF

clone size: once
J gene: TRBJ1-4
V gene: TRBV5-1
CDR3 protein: CASSRSGQALNEKLFF

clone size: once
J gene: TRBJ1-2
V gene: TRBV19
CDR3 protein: CASSSTGDGYGYTF

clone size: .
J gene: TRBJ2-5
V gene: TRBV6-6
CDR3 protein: CASRKQLAGGSETQYF

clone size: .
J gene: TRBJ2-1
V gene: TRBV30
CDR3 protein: CAWSRGDSGGDEQFF

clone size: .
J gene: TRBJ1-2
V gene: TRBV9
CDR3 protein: CASGEGYTF

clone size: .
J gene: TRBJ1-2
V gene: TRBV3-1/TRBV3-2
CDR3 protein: CASSQVRGKGGYTF

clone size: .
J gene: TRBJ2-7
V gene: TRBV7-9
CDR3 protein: CASSPGQGAIYEQYF

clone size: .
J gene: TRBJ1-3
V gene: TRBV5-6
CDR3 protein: CASSFPDRGRGNTIYF

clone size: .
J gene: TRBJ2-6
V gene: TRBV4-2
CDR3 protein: CASSQRWGEDLSGANVLTF

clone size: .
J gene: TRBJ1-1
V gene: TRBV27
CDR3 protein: CASSLVIGGKAEAFF

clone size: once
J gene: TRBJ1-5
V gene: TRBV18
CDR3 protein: CASSPGAGSNQPQHF

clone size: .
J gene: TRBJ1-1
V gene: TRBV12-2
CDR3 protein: CASRREGSSTEAFF

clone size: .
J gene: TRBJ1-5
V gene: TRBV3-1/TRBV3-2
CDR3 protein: CASSRQGNNQPQHF

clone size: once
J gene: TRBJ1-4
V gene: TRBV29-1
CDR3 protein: CSVGGLRNEKLFF

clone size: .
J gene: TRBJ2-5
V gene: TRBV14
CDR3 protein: CASSPRNYRGRPNQETQYF

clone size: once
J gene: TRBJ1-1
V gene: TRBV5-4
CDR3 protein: CASSLQRDTEAFF

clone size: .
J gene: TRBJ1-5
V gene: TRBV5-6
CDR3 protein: CASSSGPSEAQHF

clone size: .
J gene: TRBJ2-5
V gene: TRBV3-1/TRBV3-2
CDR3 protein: CASSQDKGLAGFETQYF

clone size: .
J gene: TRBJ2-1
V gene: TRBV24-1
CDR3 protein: CATSDLLGQNEQFF

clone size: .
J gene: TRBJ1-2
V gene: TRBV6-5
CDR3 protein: CASSYSGGILGYTF

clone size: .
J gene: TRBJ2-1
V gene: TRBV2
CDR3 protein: CASLISQGVDEQFF

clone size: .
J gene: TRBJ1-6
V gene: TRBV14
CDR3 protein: CASSTFPQTYNSPLHF

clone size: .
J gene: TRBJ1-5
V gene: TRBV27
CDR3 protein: CASTASAGGSNQPQHF

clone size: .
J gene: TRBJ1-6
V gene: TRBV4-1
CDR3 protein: CASSPGTGSSYNSPLHF

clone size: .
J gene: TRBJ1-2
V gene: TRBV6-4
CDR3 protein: CASSDGRGYGYTF

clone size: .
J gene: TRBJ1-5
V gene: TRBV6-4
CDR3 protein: CASSDSPEDPFGNQPQHF

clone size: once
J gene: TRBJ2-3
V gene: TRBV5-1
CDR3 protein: CASSLAVASGSTDTQYF